This passage covers 21 T cell receptor beta chains from one sample sequenced in a study of blood T cells in healthy people across ages. A second PCR, run for roughly 7 to 11 cycles, used a sample-barcoded 5' primer plus a J-beta primer mix. MiXCR, applied by TCRdb to the 5' RACE reads, yields one record per CDR3 protein. The sample has about 620,000 distinct CDR3 sequences; under 25% are singletons. Sequenced input: blood. The receptors come from a man in his sixties or seventies in good health.

V is TRBV2 and J is TRBJ2-1; no reliable D call. The CDR3 has 12 amino acids. Trimming removed 5 bases from V and 6 bases from J, with 8 bases in between. Germline CDR1 SNHLY, CDR2 FYNNEI. The CDR3 protein is CASSINRNEQFF. The CDR3 bases are TGTGCCAGCAGTATAAACCGCAATGAGCAGTTCTTC.

The gene calls are TRBV20-1 and TRBJ2-5; D gene unclear. V lost 6 bases, J lost 3 bases, and 8 bases lay in between. CDR1 and CDR2 (germline): DFQATT, SNEGSKA (reference sequence). CDR3 length equals 11 residues. CDR3 sequence (DNA): TGCAGTGCAAATACTAAAGAGACCCAGTACTTC. It encodes CSANTKETQYF.

This chain uses TRBV20-1 with TRBJ2-1; D is uncertain. The CDR3 sequence is 12 residues long. V dropped 7 bases and J dropped 7 bases, with 14 bases sitting between them. Per the germline V gene, CDR1 is DFQATT and CDR2 is SNEGSKA (reference sequence). CDR3 residues: CSEYGGKNEQFF. The CDR3 DNA reads as TGCAGTGAGTACGGCGGAAAGAATGAGCAGTTCTTC.

This clonotype turned up a few times. V and J are TRBV28 and TRBJ1-1; no reliable D call. Germline lookup yields CDR1 MDHEN and CDR2 SYDVKM. Trimming stripped 3 bases from V and 1 base from J, with 9 bases between. The CDR3 has 14 residues. In nucleotides, the CDR3 is TGTGCCAGCAGTTTGCTGGCCCAGAACACTGAAGCTTTCTTT. Translated: CASSLLAQNTEAFF.

The chain uses TRBV5-1 and TRBJ2-5; D not certain. The CDR3 is made up of 14 amino acids. Germline V gene data show CDR1 as SGHRS and CDR2 as YFSETQ. V was clipped by 3 bases and J by 5 bases, with 14 bases between them. DNA of the CDR3: TGCGCCAGCAGCTCCTTTGTGAGCAGGGAGACCCAGTACTTC. Protein: CASSSFVSRETQYF. Complete variable domain (other parts from reference TRBV5-1 and TRBJ2-5): KAGVTQTPRYLIKTRGQQVTLSCSPISGHRSVSWYQQTPGQGLQFLFEYFSETQRNKGNFPGRFSGRQFSNSRSEMNVSTLELGDSALYLCASSSFVSRETQYFGPGTRLLVL.

This clonotype was picked up many times. The genes are TRBV29-1 and TRBJ2-1; 10 nucleotides agree with TRBD2. V lost 5 bases and J lost 1; bases outside the gene matches: 2. Looked up from germline, CDR1 is SQVTM and CDR2 is ANQGSEA. The CDR3 spans 14 residues. The CDR3 loop reads CSVKAGGSYNEQFF. In nucleotides, the CDR3 is TGCAGCGTTAAAGCGGGAGGGTCCTACAATGAGCAGTTCTTC.

The sample holds a few counts of this clonotype. V gene TRBV18 combines with J gene TRBJ2-4; either TRBD1 or TRBD2 may fit D (5 bases each). Trimming removed 4 bases at V and 0 bases at J, with 13 bases between. The CDR3 length is 16 residues. Germline V CDR1 and CDR2: KGHSH, LQKENI. The CDR3 reads CASSRWDGVAKNIQYF. The CDR3 DNA reads as TGTGCCAGCTCACGATGGGACGGTGTAGCCAAAAACATTCAGTACTTC.

This chain links TRBV20-1 with TRBJ2-1, with D possibly matching TRBD2 (5 bases). This CDR3 contains 13 residues. The V gene's germline CDR1 is DFQATT and CDR2 SNEGSKA (reference sequence). CDR3 DNA sequence: TGCATCGGCCCTGGGAGCTCCTACAATGAGCAGTTCTTC. It yields the protein CIGPGSSYNEQFF.

In this sample, this clonotype turned up many times. The V gene is TRBV28, the J gene TRBJ2-5; either TRBD1 or TRBD2 may fit D (5 bases each). This CDR3 spans 15 amino acids. The germline V and J ends were trimmed by 2 bases and 2 bases, with 12 bases remaining between them. CDR1 and CDR2 (germline): MDHEN, SYDVKM. The CDR3 loop reads CASSLQGRGQETQYF. For the CDR3, the DNA is TGTGCCAGCAGTTTACAGGGAAGAGGGCAAGAGACCCAGTACTTC.

This clonotype showed up just a few times. The V call is TRBV4-1, the J call TRBJ1-4, with 9 bases lining up with TRBD1. CDR1 MGHRA and CDR2 YSYEKL come from the germline V gene. There are 15 residues in the CDR3. J lost 7 bases, V lost 4 bases, and 7 bases had no gene match. CDR3 sequence: CASSPTGTGFEKLFF. CDR3 DNA: TGCGCCAGCAGCCCTACCGGGACAGGGTTTGAAAAACTGTTTTTT.

The chain has TRBV2 and TRBJ2-5; TRBD2 matches at 13 bases. With the DNA end fitting TRBJ2-1 better, the J assignment may be wrong. Germline CDR1 reads SNHLY; CDR2 reads FYNNEI. The length of the CDR3 is 15 residues. CDR3 in DNA: TGTGCCAGCAGACGGACTAGCGGGAGCTTTTATGAGCAGTTCTTC. This translates into CASRRTSGSFYEQFF.

On this clonotype: The conserved final phenylalanine or tryptophan is absent from the CDR3, which likely points to a read error. V is TRBV15 and J is TRBJ2-5, with 8 nucleotides matching TRBD1. There are 15 residues in the CDR3. Germline V CDR1 and CDR2: LNHNV, YYDKDF (reference sequence). Trimming removed 3 bases from V and 3 bases from J; junction bases left unmatched: 6. The CDR3 here is CATSSLGQGEETQYS. In DNA, the CDR3 is TGTGCCACCAGCAGTCTTGGACAGGGTGAAGAGACCCAGTACTCC.

This clonotype was found a few times. The chain combines TRBV20-1 with TRBJ2-5, with TRBD2 matching 7 bases. The J call is doubtful: the DNA matches TRBJ2-1 better. The CDR3 has 15 residues. Germline lookup yields CDR1 DFQATT and CDR2 SNEGSKA (reference sequence). DNA for the CDR3: TGCAGTGCTAGAGATGCTAGCGGATCTTACAATGAGCAGTTCTTC. This sequence encodes CSARDASGSYNEQFF.

The chain recombines TRBV7-2 with TRBJ2-5, with a weak D call TRBD1 (6 bases). Trimming took 1 base from V and 1 from J, leaving 13 bases between them. This CDR3 contains 16 residues. The V gene's germline CDR1 is SGHTA and CDR2 FQGNSA. The CDR3 nucleotides read TGTGCCAGCAGCTTAGTAGCAGGGGATACCCAAGAGACCCAGTACTTC. Protein: CASSLVAGDTQETQYF.

The V gene is TRBV6-2 or TRBV6-3, the J gene TRBJ2-7, with 10 positions matching TRBD1. CDR3 length: 16 residues. With V trimmed by 0 bases and J by 3 bases, 5 bases remained unmatched. CDR1 MNHEY and CDR2 SVGEGT come from the germline V gene. CDR3 protein: CASSYSSGTGDYEQYF. The CDR3 DNA is TGTGCCAGCAGTTACTCATCCGGGACAGGGGACTACGAGCAGTACTTC.

This clonotype showed up just a few times. The V gene is TRBV6-6, the J gene TRBJ1-4; 7 nucleotides match TRBD1. Germline CDR1 is MNHNY and CDR2 is SVGAGI (reference sequence). The ends lost 5 bases at V and 1 base at J; junction bases unmatched: 4. This CDR3 spans 15 amino acids. This CDR3 reads CASSAGTETNEKLFF. Here the CDR3 DNA reads TGTGCCAGCAGTGCAGGGACAGAAACTAATGAAAAACTGTTTTTT.

The rearrangement links TRBV20-1 to TRBJ2-5; maybe TRBD2 (6 bases). The tail of the sequence fits TRBJ2-7 better, so the J call may be wrong. CDR1 and CDR2 (germline): DFQATT, SNEGSKA (reference sequence). The CDR3 runs 13 residues. For the CDR3, the DNA is TGCAGTGCTAGTGGGACTTCGCGGGGCGAGCAGTACTTC. Its protein is CSASGTSRGEQYF.

The chain joins TRBV12-5 to TRBJ1-1; 7 bases agree with TRBD1. CDR1 and CDR2 from the germline V gene are LGHNT and FRNRAP. The V gene end was trimmed by 3 bases and the J gene end by 4 bases; junction bases not matched to a gene: 14. The CDR3 is 17 residues long. The CDR3 DNA reads as TGTGCTAGTGGTTTCCAGATCAACACAGGGGTGGGCACTGAAGCTTTCTTT. Its protein product is CASGFQINTGVGTEAFF.

Of note for this clonotype: A much larger clonotype is one base distant, so this may be a read error. The V call is TRBV6-1, the J call TRBJ2-2; 7 nucleotides match TRBD2. Germline V gene lookup returns CDR1 MNHNS and CDR2 SASEGT. This CDR3 spans 14 amino acids. CDR3 sequence: CTSSGGVGTGELFF. The CDR3 DNA reads as TGTACCAGCAGTGGGGGGGTCGGCACCGGGGAGCTGTTTTTT.

This clonotype was found a few times. The chain carries TRBV28 and TRBJ2-5; D is undetermined. The V gene lost 5 bases and the J gene lost 4 bases, with 8 bases spanning the gap. CDR1 is MDHEN, CDR2 SYDVKM, per germline. The CDR3 has 12 amino acids. CDR3 in amino acids: CASSPPTETQYF. CDR3 nucleotides: TGTGCCAGCAGTCCTCCGACAGAGACCCAGTACTTC.

This clonotype was seen more than once but under ten times. V and J are TRBV7-2 and TRBJ2-1, with D possibly matching TRBD2 (5 bases). Germline V gene data show CDR1 as SGHTA and CDR2 as FQGNSA. The CDR3 length is 14 residues. Trimming cost V 5 bases and J 9 bases, with 17 bases left between them. CDR3 sequence reads: CASSVRTQQSEQFF. In DNA form, the CDR3 reads TGTGCCAGCAGCGTTCGGACTCAGCAGAGTGAGCAGTTCTTC.